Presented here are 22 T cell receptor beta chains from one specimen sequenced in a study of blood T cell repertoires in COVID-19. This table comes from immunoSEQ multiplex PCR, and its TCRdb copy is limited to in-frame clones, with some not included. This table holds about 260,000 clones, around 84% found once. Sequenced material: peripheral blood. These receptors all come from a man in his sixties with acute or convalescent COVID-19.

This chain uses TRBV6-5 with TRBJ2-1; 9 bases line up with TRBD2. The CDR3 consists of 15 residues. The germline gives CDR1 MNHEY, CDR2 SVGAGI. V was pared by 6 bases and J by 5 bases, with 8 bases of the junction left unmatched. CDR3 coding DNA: TGTGCCAGCAGAGGACTAGCGAGAGGGGACAATGAGCAGTTCTTC. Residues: CASRGLARGDNEQFF.

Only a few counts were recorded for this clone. The CDR3 loop is CATFTGGDTGELFF. The DNA of the CDR3 is TGCGCCACTTTTACAGGGGGCGACACCGGGGAGCTGTTTTTT. V and J are TRBV5-1 and TRBJ2-2, with 9 bases identical to TRBD1. Germline V lookup: CDR1 SGHRS, CDR2 YFSETQ. The CDR3 runs to 14 residues. The ends lost 9 bases at V and 3 bases at J; junction bases unmatched: 6. Full variable domain (outside the CDR3, taken from reference TRBV5-1 and TRBJ2-2): KAGVTQTPRYLIKTRGQQVTLSCSPISGHRSVSWYQQTPGQGLQFLFEYFSETQRNKGNFPGRFSGRQFSNSRSEMNVSTLELGDSALYLCATFTGGDTGELFFGEGSRLTVL.

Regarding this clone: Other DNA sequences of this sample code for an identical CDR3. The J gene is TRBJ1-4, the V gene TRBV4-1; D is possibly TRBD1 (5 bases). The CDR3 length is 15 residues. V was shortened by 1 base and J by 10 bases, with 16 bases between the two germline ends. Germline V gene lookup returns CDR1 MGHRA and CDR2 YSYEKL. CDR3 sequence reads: CASSQAQGWVGKLFF. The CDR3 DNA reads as TGCGCCAGCAGCCAAGCTCAGGGATGGGTTGGAAAACTGTTTTTT.

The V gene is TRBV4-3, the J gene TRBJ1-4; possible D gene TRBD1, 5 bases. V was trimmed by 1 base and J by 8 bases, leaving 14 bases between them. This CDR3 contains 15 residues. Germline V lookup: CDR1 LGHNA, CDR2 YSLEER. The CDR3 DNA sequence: TGCGCCAGCAGCCAAGTGAACAGCCCAGGGGAAAAACTGTTTTTT. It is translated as CASSQVNSPGEKLFF.

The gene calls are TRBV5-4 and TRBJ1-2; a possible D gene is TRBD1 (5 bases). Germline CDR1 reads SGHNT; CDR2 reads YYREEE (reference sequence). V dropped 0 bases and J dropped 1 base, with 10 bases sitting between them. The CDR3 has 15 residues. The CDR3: CASSLEPGINYGYTF. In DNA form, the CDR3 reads TGTGCCAGCAGCTTGGAGCCAGGGATTAACTATGGCTACACCTTC.

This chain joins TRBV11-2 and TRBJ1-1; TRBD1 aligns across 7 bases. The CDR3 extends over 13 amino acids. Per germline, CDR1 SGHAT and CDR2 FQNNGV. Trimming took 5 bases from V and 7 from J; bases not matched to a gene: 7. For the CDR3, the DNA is TGTGCCAGCAGCCTGCACAGGGGAGGTGAAGCTTTCTTT. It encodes CASSLHRGGEAFF.

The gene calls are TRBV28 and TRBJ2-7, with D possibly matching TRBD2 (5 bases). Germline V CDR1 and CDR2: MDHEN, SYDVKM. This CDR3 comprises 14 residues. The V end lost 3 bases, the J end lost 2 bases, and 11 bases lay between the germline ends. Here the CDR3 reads CASSLRGLTYEQYF. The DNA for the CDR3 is TGTGCCAGCAGTTTGAGAGGACTTACCTACGAGCAGTACTTC.

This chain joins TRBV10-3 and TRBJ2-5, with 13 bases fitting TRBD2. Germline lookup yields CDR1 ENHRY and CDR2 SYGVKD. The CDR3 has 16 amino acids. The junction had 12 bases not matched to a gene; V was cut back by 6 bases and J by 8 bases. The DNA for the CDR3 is TGTGCCATCAGAGACGAGACTAGCGGGGGGTTCCCAACCCAGTACTTC. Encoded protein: CAIRDETSGGFPTQYF.

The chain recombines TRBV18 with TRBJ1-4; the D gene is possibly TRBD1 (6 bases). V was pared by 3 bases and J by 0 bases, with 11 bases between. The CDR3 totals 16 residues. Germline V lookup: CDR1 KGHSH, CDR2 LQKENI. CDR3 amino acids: CASSPVGAATNEKLFF. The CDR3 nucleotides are TGTGCCAGCTCACCGGTGGGGGCTGCAACTAATGAAAAACTGTTTTTT.

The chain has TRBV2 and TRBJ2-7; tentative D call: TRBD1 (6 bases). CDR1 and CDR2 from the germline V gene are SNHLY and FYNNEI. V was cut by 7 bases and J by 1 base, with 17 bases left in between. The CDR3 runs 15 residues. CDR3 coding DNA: TGTGCCAGCACCCTACGGTGGACAGTATCCTACGAGCAGTACTTC. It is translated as CASTLRWTVSYEQYF.

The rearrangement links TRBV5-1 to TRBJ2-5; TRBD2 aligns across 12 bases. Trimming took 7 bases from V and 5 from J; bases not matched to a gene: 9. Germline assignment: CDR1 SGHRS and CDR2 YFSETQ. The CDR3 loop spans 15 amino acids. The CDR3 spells CASALAGGPRETQYF. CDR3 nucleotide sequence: TGCGCCAGCGCGCTAGCGGGAGGGCCGAGGGAGACCCAGTACTTC.

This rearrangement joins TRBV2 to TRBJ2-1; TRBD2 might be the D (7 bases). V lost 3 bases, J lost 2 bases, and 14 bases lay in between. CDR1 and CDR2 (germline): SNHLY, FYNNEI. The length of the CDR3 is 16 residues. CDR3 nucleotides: TGTGCCAGCAGTGATCCTCCGGGGGGCCCCTACAATGAGCAGTTCTTC. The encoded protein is CASSDPPGGPYNEQFF.

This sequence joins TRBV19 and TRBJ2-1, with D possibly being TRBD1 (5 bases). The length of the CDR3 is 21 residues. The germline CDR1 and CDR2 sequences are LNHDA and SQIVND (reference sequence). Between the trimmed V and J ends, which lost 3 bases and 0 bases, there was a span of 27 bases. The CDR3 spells CASSISIRPRAWTRSYNEQFF. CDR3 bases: TGTGCCAGTAGTATTTCGATTCGCCCCCGGGCATGGACACGCTCCTACAATGAGCAGTTCTTC.

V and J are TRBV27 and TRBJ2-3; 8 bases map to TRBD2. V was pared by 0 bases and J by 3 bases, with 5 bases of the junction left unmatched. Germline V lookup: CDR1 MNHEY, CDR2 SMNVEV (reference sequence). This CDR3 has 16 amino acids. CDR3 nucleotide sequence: TGTGCCAGCAGTTTATCGGGGGGACTAGTGACAGATACGCAGTATTTT. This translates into CASSLSGGLVTDTQYF.

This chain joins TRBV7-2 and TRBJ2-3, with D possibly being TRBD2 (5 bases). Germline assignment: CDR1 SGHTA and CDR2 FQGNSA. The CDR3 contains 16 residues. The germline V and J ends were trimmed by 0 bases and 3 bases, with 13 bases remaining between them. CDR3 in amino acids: CASSLALTRATDTQYF. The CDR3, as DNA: TGTGCCAGCAGCTTAGCCCTCACGCGGGCAACAGATACGCAGTATTTT.

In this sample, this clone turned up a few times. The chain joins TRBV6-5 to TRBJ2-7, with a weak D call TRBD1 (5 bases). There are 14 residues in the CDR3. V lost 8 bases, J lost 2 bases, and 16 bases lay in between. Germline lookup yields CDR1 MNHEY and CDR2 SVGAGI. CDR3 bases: TGTGCCAGCGGGTCCCAGGGCAAGACCTACGAGCAGTACTTC. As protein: CASGSQGKTYEQYF.

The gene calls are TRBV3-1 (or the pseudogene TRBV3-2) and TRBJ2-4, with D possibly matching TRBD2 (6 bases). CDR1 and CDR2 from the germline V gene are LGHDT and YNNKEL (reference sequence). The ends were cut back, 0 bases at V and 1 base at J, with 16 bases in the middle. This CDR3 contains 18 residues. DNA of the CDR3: TGTGCCAGCAGCCAAGATCTTGGAGGGGCCCGTGCCAAAAACATTCAGTACTTC. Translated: CASSQDLGGARAKNIQYF.

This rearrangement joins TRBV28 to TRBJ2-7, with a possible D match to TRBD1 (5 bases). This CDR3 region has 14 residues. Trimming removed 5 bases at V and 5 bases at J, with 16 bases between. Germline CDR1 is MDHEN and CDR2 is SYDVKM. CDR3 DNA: TGTGCCAGCAGTCGTTATGGGGCGGATGACGAGCAGTACTTC. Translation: CASSRYGADDEQYF.

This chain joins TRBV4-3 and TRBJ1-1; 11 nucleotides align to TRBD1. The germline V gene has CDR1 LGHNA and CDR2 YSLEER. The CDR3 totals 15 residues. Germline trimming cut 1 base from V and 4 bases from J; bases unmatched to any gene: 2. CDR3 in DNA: TGCGCCAGCAGCCAAGTGGGACAGGGGGGCACTGAAGCTTTCTTT. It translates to CASSQVGQGGTEAFF.

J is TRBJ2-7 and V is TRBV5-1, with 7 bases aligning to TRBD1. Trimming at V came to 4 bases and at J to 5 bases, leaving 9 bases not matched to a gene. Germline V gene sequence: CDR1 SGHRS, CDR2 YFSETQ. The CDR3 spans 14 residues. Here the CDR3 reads CASSPLGQSNEQYF. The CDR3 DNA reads TGCGCCAGCAGCCCCCTGGGACAGTCAAACGAGCAGTACTTC.

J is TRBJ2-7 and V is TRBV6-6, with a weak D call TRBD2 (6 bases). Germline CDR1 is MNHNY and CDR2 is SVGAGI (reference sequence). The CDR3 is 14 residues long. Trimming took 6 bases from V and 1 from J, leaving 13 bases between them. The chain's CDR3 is CASRPGTESYEQYF. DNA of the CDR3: TGTGCCAGCAGACCCGGGACTGAGTCCTACGAGCAGTACTTC.

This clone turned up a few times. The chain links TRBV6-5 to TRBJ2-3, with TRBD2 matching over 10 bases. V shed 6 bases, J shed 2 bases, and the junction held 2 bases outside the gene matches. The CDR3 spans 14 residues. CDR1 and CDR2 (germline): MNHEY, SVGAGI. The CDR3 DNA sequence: TGTGCCAGCAGCCTAGCGGGGGTCACAGATACGCAGTATTTT. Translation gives CASSLAGVTDTQYF.